A selection of T cell receptor delta chains follows, all from one sample in a study of gamma-delta chains in newborns, infants, children. TCRdb re-processed the reads using CATT. The data contain roughly 4,700 delta-chain clones, around 4.2% of them singletons. The sequencing input was blood. These receptors all stem from a child who was a newborn, infant or young child, either healthy, febrile or measles-vaccinated (not recorded which). The CDR3 runs from the conserved cysteine through the conserved F or W. The order of the fields is J gene, D gene, V gene, clone size, CDR3 protein, CDR3 DNA. A D gene is named only where the DNA matches it firmly. Clone size is shown for a subset of rows, as once, few, many or a class of expanded clone.

j_call: TRDJ2; d_call: .; v_call: TRDV1; clone_size: large; cdr3_aa: CALGEPHSSDFLTAQLFF; cdr3_nt: TGTGCTCTTGGGGAGCCACATTCCTCGGACTTTCTGACAGCACAACTCTTCTTT
j_call: TRDJ1; d_call: .; v_call: TRDV1; clone_size: medium-sized; cdr3_aa: CALGDTLGTEARPGDKLIF; cdr3_nt: TGTGCTCTTGGGGATACACTGGGCACGGAGGCCCGACCGGGTGATAAACTCATCTTT
j_call: TRDJ3; d_call: .; v_call: TRDV1; clone_size: large; cdr3_aa: CALGELDSSRTSSWDTRQMFF; cdr3_nt: TGTGCTCTTGGGGAACTAGACTCCTCGAGGACCAGCTCCTGGGACACCCGACAGATGTTTTTC
j_call: TRDJ1; d_call: TRDD3; v_call: TRDV1; clone_size: few; cdr3_aa: CALGELRGILPGGTDKPIF; cdr3_nt: TGTGCTCTTGGGGAACTACGGGGGATACTACCTGGGGGAACCGATAAACCCATCTTT
j_call: TRDJ3; d_call: .; v_call: TRDV3; clone_size: few; cdr3_aa: CALSGRAWDTRQMFF; cdr3_nt: TGTGCCTTGTCTGGGAGGGCCTGGGACACCCGACAGATGTTTTTC
j_call: TRDJ3; d_call: .; v_call: TRDV1; clone_size: .; cdr3_aa: CALGELLSVPGLSSWDTRQMFF; cdr3_nt: TGTGCTCTTGGGGAACTTTTGAGTGTACCGGGACTAAGCTCCTGGGACACCCGACAGATGTTTTTC
j_call: TRDJ1; d_call: .; v_call: TRDV1; clone_size: medium-sized; cdr3_aa: CALGEKITSSGLIF; cdr3_nt: TGTGCTCTTGGGGAAAAAATTACGAGCTCGGGACTCATCTTT
j_call: TRDJ3; d_call: TRDD3; v_call: TRAV29/DV5; clone_size: few; cdr3_aa: CSEICTGGFASWDTRQMFF; cdr3_nt: TGTTCCGAAATATGTACTGGGGGCTTCGCCTCCTGGGACACCCGACAGATGTTTTTC
j_call: TRDJ1; d_call: .; v_call: TRDV1; clone_size: large; cdr3_aa: CALGELRGPDPTDKLIF; cdr3_nt: TGTGCTCTTGGGGAACTAAGGGGGCCCGACCCTACCGATAAACTCATCTTT
j_call: TRDJ2; d_call: .; v_call: TRDV1; clone_size: few; cdr3_aa: CALGEARISTAQLFF; cdr3_nt: TGTGCTCTAGGGGAAGCAAGAATCTCGACAGCACAACTCTTCTTT
j_call: TRDJ3; d_call: TRDD3; v_call: TRAV29/DV5; clone_size: medium-sized; cdr3_aa: CAASTGGLESSWDTRQMFF; cdr3_nt: TGTGCAGCAAGTACTGGGGGACTTGAGAGCTCCTGGGACACCCGACAGATGTTTTTC
j_call: TRDJ1; d_call: TRDD3; v_call: TRDV1; clone_size: medium-sized; cdr3_aa: CALGELPPSPTGWGIGSGELIF; cdr3_nt: TGTGCTCTTGGGGAACTTCCCCCTTCTCCTACAGGGTGGGGGATAGGCAGCGGTGAACTCATCTTT
j_call: TRDJ1; d_call: TRDD2; v_call: TRDV3; clone_size: .; cdr3_aa: CALFPFLRLGDKLIF; cdr3_nt: TGTGCCTTGTTCCCCTTCCTACGGCTGGGGGATAAACTCATCTTT
j_call: TRDJ3; d_call: TRDD3; v_call: TRDV2; clone_size: few; cdr3_aa: CACDVLGDTSWDTRQMFF; cdr3_nt: TGTGCCTGTGACGTACTGGGGGACACCTCCTGGGACACCCGACAGATGTTCTTC
j_call: TRDJ3; d_call: .; v_call: TRAV29/DV5; clone_size: .; cdr3_aa: CSAIALSTPSSWDTRQMFF; cdr3_nt: TGTTCCGCAATCGCCCTCAGTACTCCTAGCTCCTGGGACACCCGACAGATGTTTTTC
j_call: TRDJ3; d_call: TRDD3; v_call: TRDV1; clone_size: medium-sized; cdr3_aa: CALGEGLLGDASSWDTRQMFF; cdr3_nt: TGTGCTCTTGGGGAAGGGCTACTGGGGGATGCGAGCTCCTGGGACACCCGACAGATGTTTTTC
j_call: TRDJ3; d_call: .; v_call: TRDV2; clone_size: large; cdr3_aa: CACDSADTGFTWDTRQMFF; cdr3_nt: TGTGCCTGTGACTCCGCGGATACTGGTTTCACCTGGGACACCCGACAGATGTTTTTC
j_call: TRDJ3; d_call: TRDD3; v_call: TRDV2; clone_size: .; cdr3_aa: CACDLLGATSWDTRQMFF; cdr3_nt: TGTGCCTGTGACTTACTGGGGGCTACCTCCTGGGACACCCGACAGATGTTTTTC
j_call: TRDJ1; d_call: .; v_call: TRDV1; clone_size: large; cdr3_aa: CALGKAYGVTRADKLIF; cdr3_nt: TGTGCTCTTGGGAAGGCCTACGGGGTCACCCGGGCCGATAAACTCATCTTT
j_call: TRDJ1; d_call: .; v_call: TRDV1; clone_size: few; cdr3_aa: CAPGELFVLPLRTGDKLIF; cdr3_nt: TGTGCTCCTGGGGAACTATTCGTACTTCCCTTGCGTACAGGCGATAAACTCATCTTT
j_call: TRDJ3; d_call: TRDD3; v_call: TRDV3; clone_size: medium-sized; cdr3_aa: CAFGVLGETTWDTRQMFF; cdr3_nt: TGTGCCTTTGGGGTACTGGGGGAGACAACCTGGGACACCCGACAGATGTTTTTC
j_call: TRDJ3; d_call: TRDD3; v_call: TRDV2; clone_size: large; cdr3_aa: CACDSVLGDLPWDTRQMFF; cdr3_nt: TGTGCCTGTGACAGCGTACTGGGGGATCTCCCCTGGGACACCCGACAGATGTTTTTC
j_call: TRDJ2; d_call: TRDD3; v_call: TRDV1; clone_size: large; cdr3_aa: CALGELEGSYWGIFLTAQLFF; cdr3_nt: TGTGCTCTTGGGGAACTAGAAGGTTCCTACTGGGGGATATTTTTGACAGCACAACTCTTCTTT
j_call: TRDJ1; d_call: .; v_call: TRDV1; clone_size: medium-sized; cdr3_aa: CALGVPYEKLRGYTDKLIF; cdr3_nt: TGTGCTCTTGGGGTGCCCTATGAAAAGTTACGAGGGTACACCGATAAACTCATCTTT
j_call: TRDJ1; d_call: .; v_call: TRDV1; clone_size: .; cdr3_aa: CALGEPFFPTPGDRADKLIF; cdr3_nt: TGTGCCCTTGGGGAACCCTTTTTTCCTACTCCGGGGGATAGGGCCGATAAACTCATCTTT
j_call: TRDJ1; d_call: TRDD3; v_call: TRDV1; clone_size: medium-sized; cdr3_aa: CALVSSGDTGYTDKLIF; cdr3_nt: TGTGCTCTTGTGTCCTCTGGGGATACAGGGTACACCGATAAACTCATCTTT
j_call: TRDJ1; d_call: TRDD3; v_call: TRDV1; clone_size: medium-sized; cdr3_aa: CALGDPLRTGGYADKLIF; cdr3_nt: TGTGCTCTTGGGGACCCCCTCCGTACTGGGGGATATGCCGATAAACTCATCTTT
j_call: TRDJ2; d_call: .; v_call: TRDV1; clone_size: large; cdr3_aa: CALGERDIVTAQLFF; cdr3_nt: TGTGCTCTTGGGGAACGGGATATTGTGACAGCACAACTCTTCTTT
j_call: TRDJ1; d_call: TRDD3; v_call: TRDV1; clone_size: .; cdr3_aa: CALGGLTGDYGVMWDTPYTDKLIF; cdr3_nt: TGTGCTCTTGGGGGGCTGACGGGGGACTACGGGGTAATGTGGGATACGCCGTACACCGATAAACTCATCTTT
j_call: TRDJ3; d_call: TRDD3; v_call: TRDV2; clone_size: .; cdr3_aa: CACDTGWGATWDTRQMFF; cdr3_nt: TGTGCCTGTGACACCGGCTGGGGGGCCACCTGGGACACCCGACAGATGTTTTTC
j_call: TRDJ2; d_call: TRDD3; v_call: TRAV29/DV5; clone_size: large; cdr3_aa: CAASGIWPLYWGIRRAAQLFF; cdr3_nt: TGTGCAGCAAGCGGAATTTGGCCGCTCTACTGGGGGATACGGAGGGCAGCACAACTCTTCTTT
j_call: TRDJ1; d_call: .; v_call: TRDV1; clone_size: large; cdr3_aa: CALGELGYGGPTDKLIF; cdr3_nt: TGTGCTCTTGGGGAACTTGGGTATGGGGGTCCCACCGATAAACTCATCTTT
j_call: TRDJ1; d_call: .; v_call: TRDV1; clone_size: medium-sized; cdr3_aa: CALEEEGNYVLGIGRLIF; cdr3_nt: .
j_call: TRDJ1; d_call: .; v_call: TRDV1; clone_size: medium-sized; cdr3_aa: CALGFLRVFYWGPTDKLIF; cdr3_nt: TGTGCTCTGGGCTTCCTACGAGTGTTTTACTGGGGGCCCACCGATAAACTCATCTTT
j_call: TRDJ1; d_call: TRDD3; v_call: TRDV1; clone_size: medium-sized; cdr3_aa: CALGEPSEAFLVLGDTDKLIF; cdr3_nt: TGTGCTCTTGGGGAACCTTCCGAGGCATTCCTGGTACTGGGGGATACCGATAAACTCATCTTT
j_call: TRDJ1; d_call: .; v_call: TRDV1; clone_size: few; cdr3_aa: CALGELVDPGKLIF; cdr3_nt: TGTGCTCTTGGGGAACTAGTGGACCCTGGGAAACTCATCTTT
j_call: TRDJ1; d_call: TRDD2; v_call: TRDV1; clone_size: medium-sized; cdr3_aa: CALGDPPRPSYNTGKFYTDKLIF; cdr3_nt: TGTGCTCTTGGGGACCCCCCCCGGCCTTCCTATAATACTGGGAAATTTTACACCGATAAACTCATCTTT
j_call: TRDJ1; d_call: .; v_call: TRDV1; clone_size: .; cdr3_aa: CALGENITSSGLIF; cdr3_nt: TGTGCTCTTGGGGAAAACATTACTAGCTCGGGACTCATCTTT
j_call: TRDJ1; d_call: .; v_call: TRDV1; clone_size: few; cdr3_aa: CALGRFGVGDQSLANTDKLIF; cdr3_nt: TGTGCTCTTGGGCGTTTCGGTGTGGGAGATCAAAGCCTCGCGAACACCGATAAACTCATCTTT
j_call: TRDJ1; d_call: TRDD3; v_call: TRDV1; clone_size: medium-sized; cdr3_aa: CALGEKTYWGMYTDKLIF; cdr3_nt: TGTGCTCTTGGGGAAAAGACGTACTGGGGGATGTACACCGATAAACTCATCTTT
j_call: TRDJ3; d_call: .; v_call: TRDV3; clone_size: medium-sized; cdr3_aa: CASSFFPRDLFSSWDTRQMFF; cdr3_nt: TGTGCCTCTTCCTTTTTTCCCCGGGATCTGTTCAGCTCCTGGGACACCCGACAGATGTTTTTC
j_call: TRDJ1; d_call: TRDD3; v_call: TRDV1; clone_size: few; cdr3_aa: CALGDRLPSLTGGYATLKLIF; cdr3_nt: TGTGCTCTTGGGGATCGCCTTCCGAGCCTTACTGGGGGATACGCTACGCTTAAACTCATCTTT
j_call: TRDJ1; d_call: TRDD2; v_call: TRDV1; clone_size: medium-sized; cdr3_aa: CALGDPSWSDTDKLIF; cdr3_nt: TGTGCTCTTGGGGACCCTTCCTGGTCAGACACCGATAAACTCATCTTT
j_call: TRDJ1; d_call: TRDD3; v_call: TRDV3; clone_size: large; cdr3_aa: CAFGGGYTDKLIF; cdr3_nt: TGTGCCTTTGGTGGGGGATACACCGATAAACTCATCTTT
j_call: TRDJ1; d_call: TRDD3; v_call: TRDV2; clone_size: large; cdr3_aa: CACDLLGDKGKLIF; cdr3_nt: TGTGCCTGTGACTTACTGGGGGACAAGGGGAAACTCATCTTT
j_call: TRDJ1; d_call: TRDD3; v_call: TRDV1; clone_size: medium-sized; cdr3_aa: CALGEPPEFGGYLLYTDKLIF; cdr3_nt: TGTGCTCTTGGGGAACCCCCAGAGTTTGGGGGATACCTCCTGTACACCGATAAACTCATCTTT